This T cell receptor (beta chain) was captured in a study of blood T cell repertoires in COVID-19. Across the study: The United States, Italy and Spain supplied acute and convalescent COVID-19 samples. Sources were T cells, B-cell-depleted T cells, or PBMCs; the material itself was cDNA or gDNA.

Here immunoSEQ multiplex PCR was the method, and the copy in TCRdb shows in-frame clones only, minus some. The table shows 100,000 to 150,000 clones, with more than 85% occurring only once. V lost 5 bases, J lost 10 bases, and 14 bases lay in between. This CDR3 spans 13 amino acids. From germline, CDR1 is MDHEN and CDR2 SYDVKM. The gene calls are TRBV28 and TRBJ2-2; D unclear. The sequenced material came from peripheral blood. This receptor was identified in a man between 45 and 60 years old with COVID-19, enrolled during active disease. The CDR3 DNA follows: TGTGCCAGCAGTACTTCCGACAAGGAGGAGCTGTTTTTT. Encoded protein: CASSTSDKEELFF.